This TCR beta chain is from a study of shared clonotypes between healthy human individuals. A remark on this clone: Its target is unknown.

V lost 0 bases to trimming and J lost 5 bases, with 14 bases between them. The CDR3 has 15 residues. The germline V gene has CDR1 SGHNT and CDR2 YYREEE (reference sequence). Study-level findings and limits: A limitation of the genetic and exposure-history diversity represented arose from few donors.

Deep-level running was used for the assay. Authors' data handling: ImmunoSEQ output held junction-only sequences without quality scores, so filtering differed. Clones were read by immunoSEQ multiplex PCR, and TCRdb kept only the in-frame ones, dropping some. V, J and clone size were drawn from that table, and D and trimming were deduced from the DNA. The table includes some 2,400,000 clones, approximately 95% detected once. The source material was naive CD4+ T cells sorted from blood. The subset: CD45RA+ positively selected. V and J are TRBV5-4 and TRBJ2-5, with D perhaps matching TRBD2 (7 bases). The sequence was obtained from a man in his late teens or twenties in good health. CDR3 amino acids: CASSLAGGGRETQYF. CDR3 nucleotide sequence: TGTGCCAGCAGCTTGGCTGGGGGGGGCAGGGAGACCCAGTACTTC.